This entry concerns a single T cell receptor beta chain. The antigen is unknown. The junction and the germline gene differ at one end; a read error may be behind it. The sample originates from a study of blood T cells in healthy people across ages. Alongside a J-beta primer mix, a sample-barcoded 5' primer served in a second PCR lasting 7 to 11 cycles. One entry per CDR3 protein results from TCRdb running MiXCR on the 5' RACE reads. The table lists hundreds of thousands of distinct CDR3 sequences, under 55% of them singletons. Points from the study as a whole: Significant beta diversity loss was already apparent by age about 39, declining roughly linearly.

This sequence was found in a man aged 55-75 years in good health. Specimen: blood.

CDR3 sequence reads: CASNPLAWNYGHTF. CDR3 DNA sequence: TGTGCCAGTAACCCCCTAGCGTGGAACTATGGCCACACCTTC. The chain employs TRBV7-9 and TRBJ1-2; D is ambiguous. From germline, CDR1 is SEHNR and CDR2 FQNEAQ (reference sequence). CDR3 length: 14 residues.